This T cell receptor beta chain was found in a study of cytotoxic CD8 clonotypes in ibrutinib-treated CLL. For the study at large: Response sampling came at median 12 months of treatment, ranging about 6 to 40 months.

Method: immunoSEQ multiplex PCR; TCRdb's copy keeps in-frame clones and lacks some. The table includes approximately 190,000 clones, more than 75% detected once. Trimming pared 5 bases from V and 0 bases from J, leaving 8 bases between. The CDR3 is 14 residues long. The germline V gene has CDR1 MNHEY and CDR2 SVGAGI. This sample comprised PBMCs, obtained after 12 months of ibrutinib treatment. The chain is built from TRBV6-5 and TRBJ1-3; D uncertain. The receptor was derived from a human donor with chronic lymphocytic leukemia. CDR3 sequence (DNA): TGTGCCAGCAGTAGAGGAAGCTCTGGAAACACCATATATTTT. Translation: CASSRGSSGNTIYF.